The 24 T cell receptor beta chains presented below share a single source sample, sequenced in a study of T cells in Graves' hyperthyroidism and ophthalmopathy. TCR beta CDR3 region amplification was performed from RNA transcripts. TCR CDR3 regions were first amplified by RT-PCR with HTBI primers. In TCRdb, the multiplex PCR reads were re-called with MiXCR into one record per CDR3 protein. The table lists roughly 600,000 distinct CDR3 sequences, approximately 15% of them singletons. Specimen: blood. These TCRs come from a woman aged 50 to 65 with Graves' ophthalmopathy.

V and J are TRBV7-2 and TRBJ1-2; the D gene is possibly TRBD1 (6 bases). The CDR3 extends over 17 amino acids. CDR1 and CDR2 (germline): SGHTA, FQGNSA. V lost 5 bases and J lost 0, with 19 bases in between. The CDR3 loop reads CASSQRTELLANYGYTF. Here the CDR3 DNA reads TGTGCCAGCAGCCAGAGGACAGAGCTTTTAGCTAACTATGGCTACACCTTC.

The CDR3 sequence: CATSEGAGRVANVLTF. CDR3 nucleotide sequence: TGTGCCACCAGCGAGGGGGCAGGCAGGGTGGCCAACGTCCTGACTTTC. The chain links TRBV15 to TRBJ2-6; TRBD1 matches 7 bases. This CDR3 is 16 amino acids long. V lost 5 bases to trimming and J lost 6 bases; unmatched junction nucleotides: 10. Per the germline V gene, CDR1 is LNHNV and CDR2 is YYDKDF (reference sequence). The full variable domain, rest sourced from reference TRBV15 and TRBJ2-6, is DAMVIQNPRYQVTQFGKPVTLSCSQTLNHNVMYWYQQKSSQAPKLLFHYYDKDFNNEADTPDNFQSRRPNTSFCFLDIRSPGLGDTAMYLCATSEGAGRVANVLTFGAGSRLTVL.

Ten or more counts support this clonotype. The chain employs TRBV5-1 and TRBJ2-1; 13 positions agree with TRBD2. The CDR3 is 17 residues long. With 0 bases clipped from V and 5 bases from J, the junction kept 5 bases outside the gene matches. Germline V gives CDR1 SGHRS, CDR2 YFSETQ. The chain's CDR3 is CASSLEAGLAGDNEQFF. In DNA form, the CDR3 reads TGCGCCAGCAGCTTGGAGGCCGGACTAGCGGGAGACAATGAGCAGTTCTTC.

There are many counts of this clonotype. One junction end does not reproduce the germline sequence, and a read error may be involved. The genes are TRBV7-8 and TRBJ1-5; 7 bases are a match to TRBD1. Germline CDR1 and CDR2: SGHVS and FQNEAQ. This CDR3 is built from 14 residues. The CDR3 reads CASRLDRVDQPQHF. Written as DNA, the CDR3 is TGTGCCAGCAGGTTAGACAGGGTTGATCAGCCCCAGCATTTT. The whole variable domain, filled in from reference TRBV7-8 and TRBJ1-5, reads GAGVSQSPRYKVAKRGQDVALRCDPISGHVSLFWYQQALGQGPEFLTYFQNEAQLDKSGLPSDRFFAERPEGSVSTLKIQRTQQEDSAVYLCASRLDRVDQPQHFGDGTRLSIL.

The genes are TRBV25-1 and TRBJ1-5; D may be TRBD1 (5 bases). Trimming removed 3 bases from V and 2 bases from J, with 11 bases in between. The CDR3 length is 15 residues. Germline loops: CDR1 MGHDK, CDR2 SYGVNS. The CDR3 DNA is TGTGCCAGCAGTGACCCCAGGGTGGGCAATCAGCCCCAGCATTTT. This gives the protein CASSDPRVGNQPQHF.

The genes are TRBV6-6 and TRBJ1-3; no reliable D call. The V and J ends lost 0 bases and 2 bases respectively, with 20 bases between them. Per the germline V gene, CDR1 is MNHNY and CDR2 is SVGAGI (reference sequence). The CDR3 is 19 residues long. CDR3 DNA: TGTGCCAGCAGTTACTCGCCAGTTGTGGCGGGGTTGGCTGGAAACACCATATATTTT. It translates to CASSYSPVVAGLAGNTIYF.

This clonotype was observed many times. The chain recombines TRBV20-1 with TRBJ2-7; 8 bases align to TRBD1. The CDR3 runs to 14 residues. Germline V gives CDR1 DFQATT, CDR2 SNEGSKA (reference sequence). Trimming removed 6 bases from V and 2 bases from J; junction bases left unmatched: 9. The DNA for the CDR3 is TGCAGTGCAAGCGGCACAGGGGGAGCCTACGAGCAGTACTTC. Encoded protein: CSASGTGGAYEQYF.

The CDR3 region is CASSNTGGSYGYTF. The CDR3 DNA reads as TGTGCCAGTAGTAATACAGGGGGCAGCTATGGCTACACCTTC. The V call is TRBV19, the J call TRBJ1-2; 9 nucleotides match TRBD1. In germline, CDR1 is LNHDA, CDR2 SQIVND (reference sequence). V was clipped by 4 bases and J by 4 bases; unmatched bases: 4. The CDR3 covers 14 residues.

The J gene is TRBJ1-5, the V gene TRBV20-1; 7 bases are a match to TRBD1. CDR1 is DFQATT, CDR2 SNEGSKA, per germline (reference sequence). CDR3 length: 15 amino acids. The V segment lost 3 bases and the J segment 3 bases; nucleotides outside the gene matches: 8. This CDR3 is CSARDWTGPNQPQHF. CDR3 nucleotides: TGCAGTGCTAGGGATTGGACAGGACCCAATCAGCCCCAGCATTTT.

This clonotype was detected many times. V is TRBV6-1 and J is TRBJ2-3; no definite D call. Trimming took 7 bases from V and 5 from J, leaving 10 bases between them. Germline V gives CDR1 MNHNS, CDR2 SASEGT. This CDR3 contains 12 residues. The CDR3 DNA is TGTGCCAGCAAAGGCTCCTTAGATACGCAGTATTTT. Its protein is CASKGSLDTQYF.

In this sample, this clonotype turned up once. Mismatch with germline at one junction end may stem from a read error. The rearrangement joins TRBV12-5 to TRBJ1-5; the D gene is possibly TRBD1 (5 bases). Per the germline V gene, CDR1 is LGHNT and CDR2 is FRNRAP. CDR3 length: 15 amino acids. The CDR3: CANGLSTVGNQPQHF. CDR3 coding DNA: TGTGCTAATGGTTTATCGACAGTAGGCAATCAGCCCCAGCATTTT.

The gene calls are TRBV25-1 and TRBJ1-6; TRBD1 aligns across 7 bases. The CDR3 totals 13 residues. Germline loops: CDR1 MGHDK, CDR2 SYGVNS. With 4 bases clipped from V and 7 bases from J, the junction kept 1 base outside the gene matches. CDR3 region: CASSGDSNSPLHF. In DNA, the CDR3 is TGTGCCAGCAGTGGGGACAGCAATTCACCCCTCCACTTT. The full variable domain, rest sourced from reference TRBV25-1 and TRBJ1-6, is EADIYQTPRYLVIGTGKKITLECSQTMGHDKMYWYQQDPGMELHLIHYSYGVNSTEKGDLSSESTVSRIRTEHFPLTLESARPSHTSQYLCASSGDSNSPLHFGNGTRLTVT.

This clonotype has a count of ten or more. The V gene is TRBV6-2 or TRBV6-3, the J gene TRBJ1-1, with D possibly matching TRBD1 (6 bases). The CDR3 has 14 residues. Trimming took 3 bases from V and 4 from J, leaving 12 bases between them. The germline gives CDR1 MNHEY, CDR2 SVGEGT. Written as DNA, the CDR3 is TGTGCCAGCAGTTATCCGGGACAAAGCACTGAAGCTTTCTTT. It translates to CASSYPGQSTEAFF.

This clonotype was counted many times. This chain links TRBV20-1 with TRBJ2-7; D may be TRBD2 (5 bases). This CDR3 region has 14 residues. Germline V gene sequence: CDR1 DFQATT, CDR2 SNEGSKA (reference sequence). V was pared by 6 bases and J by 2 bases, with 17 bases between. This chain's CDR3 is CSAEYKRSTYEQYF. The CDR3 nucleotides are TGCAGTGCGGAGTACAAGCGGAGCACCTACGAGCAGTACTTC.

This clonotype has at least ten counts. This rearrangement joins TRBV24-1 to TRBJ2-2, with D perhaps TRBD1 or TRBD2 (6 bases each). CDR3 length: 17 residues. CDR1 is KGHDR and CDR2 is SFDVKD in the germline V gene. The V and J ends lost 1 base and 2 bases respectively, with 13 bases between them. DNA of the CDR3: TGTGCCACCAGTGATTTTGGGGGGCACCCAAACACCGGGGAGCTGTTTTTT. Translated, it gives CATSDFGGHPNTGELFF.

Ten or more counts support this clonotype. This chain links TRBV28 with TRBJ1-1; D possibly corresponds to TRBD1 (5 bases). CDR1 and CDR2 from the germline V gene are MDHEN and SYDVKM. The V end lost 8 bases, the J end lost 1 base, and 8 bases lay between the germline ends. This CDR3 is built from 12 residues. CDR3 nucleotides: TGTGCCAGCCCCGGGGGGAACACTGAAGCTTTCTTT. Amino acid sequence: CASPGGNTEAFF.

There are many counts of this clonotype. The gene calls are TRBV18 and TRBJ2-3, with 9 nucleotides matching TRBD2. Germline CDR1 KGHSH, CDR2 LQKENI. V lost 3 bases, J lost 2 bases, and 3 bases stayed unmatched. The CDR3 extends over 15 amino acids. The CDR3 nucleotides are TGTGCCAGCTCACCTGTAGCGGGAGCCACAGATACGCAGTATTTT. Protein: CASSPVAGATDTQYF.

This clonotype was seen a handful of times. The V and J genes are TRBV9 and TRBJ1-6; D not certain. The CDR3 extends over 13 amino acids. The germline V gene has CDR1 SGDLS and CDR2 YYNGEE. The ends were cut back, 2 bases at V and 8 bases at J, with 8 bases in the middle. CDR3 DNA sequence: TGTGCCAGCAGCGTGGACCTATATTCACCCCTCCACTTT. Amino acids: CASSVDLYSPLHF.

This clonotype showed up many times. The rearrangement uses TRBV3-1 and TRBJ2-7; possible D gene TRBD1, 6 bases. Trimming shortened V by 0 bases and J by 2 bases, and 8 bases separated the two germline ends. The CDR3 length is 14 residues. Germline CDR1 LGHDT, CDR2 YNNKEL (reference sequence). The CDR3 DNA reads TGTGCCAGCAGCCAAGACAGGGGCACCTACGAGCAGTACTTC. Its translation is CASSQDRGTYEQYF.

The sample holds many counts of this clonotype. The chain combines TRBV7-2 with TRBJ1-5, with 7 bases matching TRBD1. Germline loops: CDR1 SGHTA, CDR2 FQGNSA. V dropped 5 bases and J dropped 5; count of bases not matched to a gene: 6. The CDR3 contains 14 residues. The CDR3 loop is CASSLGQGDQPQHF. In DNA form, the CDR3 reads TGTGCCAGCAGCCTGGGCCAGGGGGATCAGCCCCAGCATTTT. The complete variable domain, with remaining parts taken from reference TRBV7-2 and TRBJ1-5, reads GAGVSQSPSNKVTEKGKDVELRCDPISGHTALYWYRQSLGQGLEFLIYFQGNSAPDKSGLPSDRFSAERTGGSVSTLTIQRTQQEDSAVYLCASSLGQGDQPQHFGDGTRLSIL.

This clonotype was detected only a few times. The chain links TRBV27 to TRBJ2-1, with 12 bases that match TRBD2. Trimming removed 2 bases from V and 1 base from J; junction bases left unmatched: 9. Germline loops: CDR1 MNHEY, CDR2 SMNVEV (reference sequence). The CDR3 runs 19 residues. CDR3 loop: CASSLRPTSGSMSYNEQFF. The CDR3 DNA follows: TGTGCCAGCAGTTTACGCCCGACTAGCGGGAGTATGTCCTACAATGAGCAGTTCTTC.

There are many counts of this clonotype. The chain couples TRBV7-9 to TRBJ2-5; 12 bases fit TRBD2. CDR3 length: 16 amino acids. Germline values: CDR1 SEHNR, CDR2 FQNEAQ (reference sequence). After removal of 3 bases from V and 4 bases from J, the junction contained 6 bases not matched to a gene. The CDR3 DNA follows: TGTGCCAGCAGCTTCGCTAGCGGGAGGGCCAGAGAGACCCAGTACTTC. The encoded protein is CASSFASGRARETQYF.

J is TRBJ2-1 and V is TRBV14; 12 bases line up with TRBD2. Germline CDR1 SGHDN, CDR2 FVKESK. V shed 5 bases and J 2 bases; nucleotides not matched to a gene: 7. The CDR3 loop spans 17 amino acids. CDR3 coding DNA: TGTGCCAGCAGCGTACTAGCGGGAGGAGGGCCCTACAATGAGCAGTTCTTC. This encodes CASSVLAGGGPYNEQFF.

This clonotype appeared many times. This chain joins TRBV11-3 and TRBJ2-1; 7 nucleotides agree with TRBD2. Germline V CDR1 and CDR2: SGHNT, YENEEA. Trimming cost V 0 bases and J 4 bases; bases outside gene matches: 9. This CDR3 is built from 17 residues. For the CDR3, the DNA is TGTGCCAGCAGCTTAGACGGCGGGAGATTTGGGTACAATGAGCAGTTCTTC. Translating gives CASSLDGGRFGYNEQFF.